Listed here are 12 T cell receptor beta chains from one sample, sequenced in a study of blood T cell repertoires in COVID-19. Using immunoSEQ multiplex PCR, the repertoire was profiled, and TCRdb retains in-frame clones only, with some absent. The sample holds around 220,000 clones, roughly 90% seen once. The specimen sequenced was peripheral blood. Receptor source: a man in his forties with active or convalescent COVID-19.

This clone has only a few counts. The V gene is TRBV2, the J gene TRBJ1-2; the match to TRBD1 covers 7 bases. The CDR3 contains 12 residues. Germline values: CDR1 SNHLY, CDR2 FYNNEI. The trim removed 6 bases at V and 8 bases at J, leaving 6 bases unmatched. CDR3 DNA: TGTGCCAGCAGGGGGGACAGCTTGGGCTACACCTTC. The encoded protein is CASRGDSLGYTF.

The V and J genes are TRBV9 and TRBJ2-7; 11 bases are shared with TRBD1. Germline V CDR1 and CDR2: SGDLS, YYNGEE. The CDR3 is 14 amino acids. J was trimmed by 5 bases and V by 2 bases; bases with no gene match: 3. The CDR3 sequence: CASSVGQGDHEQYF. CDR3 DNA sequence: TGTGCCAGCAGCGTGGGACAGGGGGACCACGAGCAGTACTTC.

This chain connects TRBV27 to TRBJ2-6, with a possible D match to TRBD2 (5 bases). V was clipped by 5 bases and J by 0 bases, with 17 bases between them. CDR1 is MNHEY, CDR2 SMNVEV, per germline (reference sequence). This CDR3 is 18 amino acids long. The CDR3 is CASSPLPVGSSGANVLTF. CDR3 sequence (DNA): TGTGCCAGCAGTCCACTCCCCGTGGGGAGCTCTGGGGCCAACGTCCTGACTTTC.

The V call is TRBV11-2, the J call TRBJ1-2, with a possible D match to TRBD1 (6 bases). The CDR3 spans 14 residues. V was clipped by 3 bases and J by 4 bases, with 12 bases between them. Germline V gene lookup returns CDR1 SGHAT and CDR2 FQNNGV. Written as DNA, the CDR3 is TGTGCCAGCAGCTTGGTCGAACAGGGCTATGGCTACACCTTC. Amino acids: CASSLVEQGYGYTF.

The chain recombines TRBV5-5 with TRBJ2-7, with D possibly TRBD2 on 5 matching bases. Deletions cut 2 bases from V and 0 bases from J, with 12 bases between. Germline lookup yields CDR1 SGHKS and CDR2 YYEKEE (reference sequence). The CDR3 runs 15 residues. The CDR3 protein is CASSFVERHSYEQYF. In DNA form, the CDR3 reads TGTGCCAGCAGCTTTGTTGAGCGGCACTCCTACGAGCAGTACTTC.

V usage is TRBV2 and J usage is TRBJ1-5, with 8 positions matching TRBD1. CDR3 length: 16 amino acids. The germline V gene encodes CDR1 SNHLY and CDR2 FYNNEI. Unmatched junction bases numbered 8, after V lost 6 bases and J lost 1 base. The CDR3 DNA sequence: TGTGCCAGCAGATCAGACAGGGGTCGGAGCAATCAGCCCCAGCATTTT. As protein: CASRSDRGRSNQPQHF.

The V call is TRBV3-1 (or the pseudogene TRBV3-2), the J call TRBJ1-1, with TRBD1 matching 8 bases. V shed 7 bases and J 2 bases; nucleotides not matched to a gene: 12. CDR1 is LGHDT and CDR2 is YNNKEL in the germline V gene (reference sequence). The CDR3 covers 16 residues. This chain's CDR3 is CASTAFRTGPNTEAFF. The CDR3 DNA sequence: TGTGCCAGCACGGCCTTCAGGACAGGGCCAAACACTGAAGCTTTCTTT.

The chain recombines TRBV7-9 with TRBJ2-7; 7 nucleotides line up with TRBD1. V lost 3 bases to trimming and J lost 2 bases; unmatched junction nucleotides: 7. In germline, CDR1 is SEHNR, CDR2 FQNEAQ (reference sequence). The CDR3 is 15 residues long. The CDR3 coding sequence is TGTGCCAGCAGCTTCACGACAGGGACCCCCTACGAGCAGTACTTC. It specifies CASSFTTGTPYEQYF.

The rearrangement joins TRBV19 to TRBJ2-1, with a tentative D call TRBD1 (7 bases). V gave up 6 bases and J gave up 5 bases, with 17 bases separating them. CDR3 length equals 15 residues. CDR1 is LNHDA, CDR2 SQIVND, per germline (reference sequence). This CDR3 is CASSTRQGGNNEQFF. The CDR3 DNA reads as TGTGCCAGTAGCACCAGACAGGGAGGAAACAATGAGCAGTTCTTC.

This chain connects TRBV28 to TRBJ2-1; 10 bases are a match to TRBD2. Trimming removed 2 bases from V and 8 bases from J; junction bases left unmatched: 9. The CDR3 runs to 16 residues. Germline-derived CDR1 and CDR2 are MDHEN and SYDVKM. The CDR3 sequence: CASSLTEAGGPDEQFF. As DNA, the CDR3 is TGTGCCAGCAGTTTAACTGAAGCGGGAGGGCCGGATGAGCAGTTCTTC.

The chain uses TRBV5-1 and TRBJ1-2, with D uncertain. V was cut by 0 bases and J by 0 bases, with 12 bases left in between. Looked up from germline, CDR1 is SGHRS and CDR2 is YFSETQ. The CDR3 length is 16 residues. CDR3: CASSLASGPTNYGYTF. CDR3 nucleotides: TGCGCCAGCAGCTTGGCCTCTGGGCCAACTAACTATGGCTACACCTTC. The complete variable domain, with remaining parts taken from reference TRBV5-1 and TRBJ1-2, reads KAGVTQTPRYLIKTRGQQVTLSCSPISGHRSVSWYQQTPGQGLQFLFEYFSETQRNKGNFPGRFSGRQFSNSRSEMNVSTLELGDSALYLCASSLASGPTNYGYTFGSGTRLTVV.

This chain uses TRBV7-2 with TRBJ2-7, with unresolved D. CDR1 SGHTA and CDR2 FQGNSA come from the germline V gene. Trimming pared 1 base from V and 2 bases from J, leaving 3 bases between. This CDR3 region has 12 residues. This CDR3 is CASSLGAYEQYF. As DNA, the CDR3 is TGTGCCAGCAGCTTAGGAGCCTACGAGCAGTACTTC.